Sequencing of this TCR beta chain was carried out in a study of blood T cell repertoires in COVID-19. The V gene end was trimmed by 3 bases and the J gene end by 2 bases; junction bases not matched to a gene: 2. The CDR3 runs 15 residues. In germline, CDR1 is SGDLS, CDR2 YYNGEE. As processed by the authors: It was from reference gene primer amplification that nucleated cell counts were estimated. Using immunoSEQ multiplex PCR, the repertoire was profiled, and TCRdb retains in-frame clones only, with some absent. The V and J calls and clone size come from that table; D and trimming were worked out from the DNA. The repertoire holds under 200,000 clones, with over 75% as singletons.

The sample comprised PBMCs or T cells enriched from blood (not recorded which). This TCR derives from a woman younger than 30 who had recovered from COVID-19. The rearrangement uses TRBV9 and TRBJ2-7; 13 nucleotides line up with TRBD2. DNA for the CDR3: TGTGCCAGCAGCGAGGGGACTAGCGGGACCTACGAGCAGTACTTC. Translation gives CASSEGTSGTYEQYF.